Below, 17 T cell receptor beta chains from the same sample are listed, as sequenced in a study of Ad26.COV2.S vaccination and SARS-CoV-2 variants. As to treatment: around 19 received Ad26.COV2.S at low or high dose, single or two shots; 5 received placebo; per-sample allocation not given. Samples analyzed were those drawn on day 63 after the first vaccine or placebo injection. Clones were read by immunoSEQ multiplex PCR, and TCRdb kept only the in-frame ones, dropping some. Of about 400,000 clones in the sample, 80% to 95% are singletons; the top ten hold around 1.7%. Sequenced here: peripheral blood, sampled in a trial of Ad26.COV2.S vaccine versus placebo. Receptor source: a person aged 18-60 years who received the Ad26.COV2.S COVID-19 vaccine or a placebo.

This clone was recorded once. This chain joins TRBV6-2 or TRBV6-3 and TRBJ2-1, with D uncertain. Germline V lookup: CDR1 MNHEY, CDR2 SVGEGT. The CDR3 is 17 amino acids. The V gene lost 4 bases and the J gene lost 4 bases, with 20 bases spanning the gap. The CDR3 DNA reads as TGTGCCAGCAGTTTAATTCCTGGGGTCGTGCGTTACAATGAGCAGTTCTTC. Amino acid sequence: CASSLIPGVVRYNEQFF.

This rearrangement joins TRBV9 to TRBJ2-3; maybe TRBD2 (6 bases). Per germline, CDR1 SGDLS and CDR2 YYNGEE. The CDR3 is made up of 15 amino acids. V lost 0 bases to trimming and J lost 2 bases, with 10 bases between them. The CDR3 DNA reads TGTGCCAGCAGCGTAGTGGAGGGGCTCACAGATACGCAGTATTTT. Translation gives CASSVVEGLTDTQYF.

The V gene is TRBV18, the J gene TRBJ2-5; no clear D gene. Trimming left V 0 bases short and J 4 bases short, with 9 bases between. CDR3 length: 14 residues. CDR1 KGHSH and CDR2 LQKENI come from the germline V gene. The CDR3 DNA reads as TGTGCCAGCTCACCACCCTGGAACGGAGAGACCCAGTACTTC. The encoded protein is CASSPPWNGETQYF.

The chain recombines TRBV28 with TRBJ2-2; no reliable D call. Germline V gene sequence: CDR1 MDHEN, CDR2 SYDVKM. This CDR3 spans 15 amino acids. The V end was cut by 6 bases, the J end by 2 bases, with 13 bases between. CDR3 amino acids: CASSPLTPNTGELFF. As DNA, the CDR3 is TGTGCCAGCAGCCCCCTGACACCAAACACCGGGGAGCTGTTTTTT.

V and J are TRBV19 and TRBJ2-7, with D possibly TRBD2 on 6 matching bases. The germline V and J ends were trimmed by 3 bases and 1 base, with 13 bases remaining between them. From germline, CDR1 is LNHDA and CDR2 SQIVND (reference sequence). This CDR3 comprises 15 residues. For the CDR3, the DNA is TGTGCCAGTAGTATTTTCGGAAGCGGGTCCTACGAGCAGTACTTC. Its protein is CASSIFGSGSYEQYF.

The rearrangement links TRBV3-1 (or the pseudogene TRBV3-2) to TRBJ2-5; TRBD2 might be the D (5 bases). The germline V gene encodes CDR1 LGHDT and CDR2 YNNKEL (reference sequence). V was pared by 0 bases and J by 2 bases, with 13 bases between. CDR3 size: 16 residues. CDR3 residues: CASSQDSRAAQETQYF. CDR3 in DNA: TGTGCCAGCAGCCAAGATTCGAGGGCAGCGCAAGAGACCCAGTACTTC.

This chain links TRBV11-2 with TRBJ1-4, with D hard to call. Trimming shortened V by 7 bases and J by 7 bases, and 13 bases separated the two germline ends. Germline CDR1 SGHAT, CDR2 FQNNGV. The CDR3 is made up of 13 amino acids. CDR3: CASNLDLGEKLFF. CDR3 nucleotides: TGTGCCAGCAACTTGGACTTGGGTGAAAAACTGTTTTTT. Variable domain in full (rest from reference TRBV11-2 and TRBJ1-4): EAGVAQSPRYKIIEKRQSVAFWCNPISGHATLYWYQQILGQGPKLLIQFQNNGVVDDSQLPKDRFSAERLKGVDSTLKIQPAKLEDSAVYLCASNLDLGEKLFFGSGTQLSVL.

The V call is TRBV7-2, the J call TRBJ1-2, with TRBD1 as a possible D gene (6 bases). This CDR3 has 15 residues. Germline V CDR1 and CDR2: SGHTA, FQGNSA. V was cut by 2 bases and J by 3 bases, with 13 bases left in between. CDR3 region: CASSLSPGADYGYTF. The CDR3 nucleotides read TGTGCCAGCAGCTTAAGTCCGGGGGCGGACTATGGCTACACCTTC.

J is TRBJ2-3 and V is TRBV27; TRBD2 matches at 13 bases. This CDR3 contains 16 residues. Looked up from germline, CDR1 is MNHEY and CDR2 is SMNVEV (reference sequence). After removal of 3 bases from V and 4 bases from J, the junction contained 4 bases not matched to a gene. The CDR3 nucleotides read TGTGCCAGCAGTTTCGGACTAGCGGGGGTCTCAGATACGCAGTATTTT. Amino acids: CASSFGLAGVSDTQYF.

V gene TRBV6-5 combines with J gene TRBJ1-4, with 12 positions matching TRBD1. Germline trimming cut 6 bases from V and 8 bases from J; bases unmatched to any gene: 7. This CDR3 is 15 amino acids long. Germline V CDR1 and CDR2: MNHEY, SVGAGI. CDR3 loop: CASRTSGTGGEKLFF. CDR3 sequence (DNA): TGTGCCAGCAGGACCTCCGGGACAGGGGGCGAAAAACTGTTTTTT.

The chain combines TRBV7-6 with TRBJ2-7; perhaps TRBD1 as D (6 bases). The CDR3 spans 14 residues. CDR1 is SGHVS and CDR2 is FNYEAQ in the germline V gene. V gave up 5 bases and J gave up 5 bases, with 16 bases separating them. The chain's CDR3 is CASSPRAGDHEQYF. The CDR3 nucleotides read TGTGCCAGCAGCCCCAGGGCAGGGGACCACGAGCAGTACTTC.

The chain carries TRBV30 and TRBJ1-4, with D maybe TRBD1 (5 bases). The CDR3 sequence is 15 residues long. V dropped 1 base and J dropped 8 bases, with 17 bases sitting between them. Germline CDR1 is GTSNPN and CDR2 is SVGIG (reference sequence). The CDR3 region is CAWSEVWGWREKLFF. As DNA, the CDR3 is TGTGCCTGGAGTGAGGTTTGGGGGTGGAGGGAAAAACTGTTTTTT.

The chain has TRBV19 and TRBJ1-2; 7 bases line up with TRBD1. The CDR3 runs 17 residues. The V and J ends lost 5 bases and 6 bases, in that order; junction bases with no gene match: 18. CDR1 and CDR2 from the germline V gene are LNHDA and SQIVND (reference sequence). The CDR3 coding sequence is TGTGCCAGTAGTTTCCAGGGGGGCCCTCCCCCTCCGCATGGCTACACCTTC. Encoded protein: CASSFQGGPPPPHGYTF. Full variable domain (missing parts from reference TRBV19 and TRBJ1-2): DGGITQSPKYLFRKEGQNVTLSCEQNLNHDAMYWYRQDPGQGLRLIYYSQIVNDFQKGDIAEGYSVSREKKESFPLTVTSAQKNPTAFYLCASSFQGGPPPPHGYTFGSGTRLTVV.

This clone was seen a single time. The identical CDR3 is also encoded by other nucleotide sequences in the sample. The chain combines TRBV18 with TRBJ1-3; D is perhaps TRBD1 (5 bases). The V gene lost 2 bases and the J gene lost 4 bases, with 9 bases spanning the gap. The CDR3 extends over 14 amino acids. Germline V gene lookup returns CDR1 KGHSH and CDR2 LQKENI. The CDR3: CASSPGTGGNTIYF. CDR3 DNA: TGTGCCAGCTCACCAGGGACGGGCGGAAACACCATATATTTT.

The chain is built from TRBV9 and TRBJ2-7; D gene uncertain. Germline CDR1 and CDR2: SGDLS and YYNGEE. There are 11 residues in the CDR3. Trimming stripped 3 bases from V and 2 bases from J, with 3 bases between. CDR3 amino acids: CASSDTYEQYF. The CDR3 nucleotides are TGTGCCAGCAGCGACACCTACGAGCAGTACTTC.

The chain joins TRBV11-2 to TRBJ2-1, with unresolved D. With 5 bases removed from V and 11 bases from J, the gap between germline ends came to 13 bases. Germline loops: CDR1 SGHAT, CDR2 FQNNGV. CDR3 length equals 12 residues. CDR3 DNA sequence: TGTGCCAGCAGCACCGGACGCGCGCAGCAGTTCTTC. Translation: CASSTGRAQQFF.

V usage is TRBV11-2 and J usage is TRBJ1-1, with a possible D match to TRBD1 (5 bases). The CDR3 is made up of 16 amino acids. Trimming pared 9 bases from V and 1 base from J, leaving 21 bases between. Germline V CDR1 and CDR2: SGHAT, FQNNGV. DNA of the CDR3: TGTGCCAGTACCCCCTTGATCAGGGAGGGGAACACTGAAGCTTTCTTT. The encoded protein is CASTPLIREGNTEAFF.